The 14 T cell receptor beta chains in this list originate from one sample, sequenced in a study of T cell changes during pregnancy in multiple sclerosis. The data were produced by immunoSEQ multiplex PCR, yet TCRdb's version contains in-frame clones alone and is incomplete. In the table there are 25,000 to 30,000 clones, 85% to 90% of which are singletons. The sample in question was CD8+ T cells from peripheral blood mononuclear cells, obtained after pregnancy. All receptors derive from a female donor with multiple sclerosis, enrolled in a pregnancy study.

The gene calls are TRBV27 and TRBJ2-7, with 9 bases matching TRBD1. Per germline, CDR1 MNHEY and CDR2 SMNVEV (reference sequence). This CDR3 contains 14 residues. The ends lost 8 bases at V and 4 bases at J; junction bases unmatched: 9. The CDR3: CASCRGTGMYEQYF. The CDR3 DNA sequence: TGTGCCAGCTGCCGCGGGACAGGGATGTACGAGCAGTACTTC.

The genes are TRBV10-3 and TRBJ2-7, with 9 bases fitting TRBD1. Germline trimming cut 0 bases from V and 3 bases from J; bases unmatched to any gene: 6. Germline-derived CDR1 and CDR2 are ENHRY and SYGVKD. CDR3 length: 16 residues. CDR3 DNA: TGTGCCATCAGTGAGTCTGGGACAGGGCTGAACTACGAGCAGTACTTC. This encodes CAISESGTGLNYEQYF.

This clone was seen a single time. The chain is built from TRBV2 and TRBJ2-7; 9 bases match TRBD1. Looked up from germline, CDR1 is SNHLY and CDR2 is FYNNEI. Unmatched junction bases numbered 11, after V lost 11 bases and J lost 3 bases. The CDR3 sequence is 14 residues long. The CDR3 spells CAALSGTGFYEQYF. The CDR3 nucleotides are TGTGCCGCTCTCTCGGGGACAGGGTTCTACGAGCAGTACTTC.

The chain joins TRBV4-3 to TRBJ1-2, with a tentative D call TRBD1 (6 bases). This CDR3 has 14 residues. V shed 1 base and J shed 4 bases, with 10 bases lying between them. CDR1 is LGHNA and CDR2 is YSLEER in the germline V gene. This CDR3 reads CASSQVRQAYGYTF. CDR3 sequence (DNA): TGCGCCAGCAGCCAAGTAAGACAGGCCTATGGCTACACCTTC.

This clone was found once. The chain is built from TRBV19 and TRBJ2-7; possible D gene TRBD2, 6 bases. Germline CDR1 is LNHDA and CDR2 is SQIVND (reference sequence). The CDR3 covers 15 residues. V gave up 11 bases and J gave up 6 bases, with 26 bases separating them. CDR3 region: CASSMGAGIKREQYF. The CDR3 region has the DNA TGTGCCTCCTCGATGGGTGCGGGAATAAAACGCGAGCAGTACTTC.

This chain links TRBV5-1 with TRBJ1-1, with D maybe TRBD1 (6 bases). The CDR3 extends over 15 amino acids. Per germline, CDR1 SGHRS and CDR2 YFSETQ. Deletions cut 2 bases from V and 3 bases from J, with 14 bases between. The DNA for the CDR3 is TGCGCCAGCAGCTTACTTGACAGGCGGGACACTGAAGCTTTCTTT. Its translation is CASSLLDRRDTEAFF.

The chain links TRBV9 to TRBJ2-1; 8 bases match TRBD2. CDR1 is SGDLS and CDR2 is YYNGEE in the germline V gene. The CDR3 covers 15 residues. V lost 1 base and J lost 3; bases outside the gene matches: 3. CDR3 residues: CASSVRGGNYNEQFF. The CDR3 nucleotides are TGTGCCAGCAGCGTACGCGGGGGGAACTACAATGAGCAGTTCTTC.

This clone was observed a few times. V gene TRBV14 combines with J gene TRBJ1-2; no clear D. This CDR3 is 17 amino acids long. Trimming cost V 2 bases and J 2 bases, with 18 bases left between them. Looked up from germline, CDR1 is SGHDN and CDR2 is FVKESK. In DNA, the CDR3 is TGTGCCAGCAGCCAACTGGCCAGCGGCGGGCCCAACTATGGCTACACCTTC. Protein product: CASSQLASGGPNYGYTF. Using reference TRBV14 and TRBJ1-2 for the parts outside the CDR3, the full variable domain is EAGVTQFPSHSVIEKGQTVTLRCDPISGHDNLYWYRRVMGKEIKFLLHFVKESKQDESGMPNNRFLAERTGGTYSTLKVQPAELEDSGVYFCASSQLASGGPNYGYTFGSGTRLTVV.

The chain is built from TRBV4-3 and TRBJ2-7, with TRBD1 matching 12 bases. V was clipped by 1 base and J by 5 bases; unmatched bases: 9. Looked up from germline, CDR1 is LGHNA and CDR2 is YSLEER. CDR3 length equals 17 residues. CDR3 DNA sequence: TGCGCCAGCAGCCAAGGCCCCGGGGGACAGGGGGCCGACGAGCAGTACTTC. This codes for CASSQGPGGQGADEQYF.

The chain recombines TRBV4-1 with TRBJ2-1, with 9 nucleotides matching TRBD2. From germline, CDR1 is MGHRA and CDR2 YSYEKL. V shed 1 base and J 6 bases; nucleotides not matched to a gene: 4. The CDR3 extends over 15 amino acids. CDR3 region: CASSQARGGSNEQFF. The CDR3 bases are TGCGCCAGCAGCCAAGCGCGGGGGGGCAGCAATGAGCAGTTCTTC.

This clone was observed a single time. The chain uses TRBV2 and TRBJ1-2; 8 bases are shared with TRBD1. The CDR3 sequence is 19 residues long. Germline V gives CDR1 SNHLY, CDR2 FYNNEI. The trim removed 3 bases at V and 0 bases at J, leaving 15 bases unmatched. In DNA, the CDR3 is TGTGCCAGCAGTGATCGGAACGACAGGGGCTCTCGGACTAACTATGGCTACACCTTC. This encodes CASSDRNDRGSRTNYGYTF.

The chain recombines TRBV6-1 with TRBJ2-5, with 9 bases aligning to TRBD2. CDR3 length equals 16 residues. Trimming took 2 bases from V and 10 from J; bases not matched to a gene: 14. Germline V gives CDR1 MNHNS, CDR2 SASEGT. Written as DNA, the CDR3 is TGTGCCAGCAGTGAAACGGTCGGCGGGGGGGCAAGCGACCAGTACTTC. It encodes CASSETVGGGASDQYF.

V and J are TRBV11-2 and TRBJ2-7, with TRBD2 as a possible D gene (6 bases). The CDR3 is made up of 13 amino acids. The germline V gene encodes CDR1 SGHAT and CDR2 FQNNGV. The V end lost 1 base, the J end lost 5 bases, and 9 bases lay between the germline ends. The CDR3 region is CASSLVVADEQYF. CDR3 coding DNA: TGTGCCAGCAGCTTAGTGGTAGCGGACGAGCAGTACTTC.

The chain couples TRBV6-5 to TRBJ2-2; 8 bases map to TRBD1. The CDR3 contains 15 residues. Germline V CDR1 and CDR2: MNHEY, SVGAGI. V was pared by 5 bases and J by 1 base, with 3 bases of the junction left unmatched. In DNA form, the CDR3 reads TGTGCCAGCAGTCCGACAGGGGAGAACACCGGGGAGCTGTTTTTT. This codes for CASSPTGENTGELFF.